A single sample is the source of the 29 T cell receptor beta chains below, sequenced in a study of T cells in Graves' hyperthyroidism and ophthalmopathy. There were TCR beta CDR3 regions amplified from RNA transcripts. The HTBI primer set was used in a first-round RT-PCR of the TCR CDR3. A single record per CDR3 protein comes from TCRdb applying MiXCR to the multiplex PCR reads. Altogether roughly 300,000 distinct CDR3 sequences are present, less than 30% being singletons, with the ten largest covering 25% to 30%. The sequenced material came from blood. These receptors came from a man aged 35 to 55 with Graves' hyperthyroidism that later progressed to Graves' ophthalmopathy.

In this sample, this clonotype turned up many times. CDR3 in amino acids: CASRPVGGYYGYTF. CDR3 coding DNA: TGTGCCAGTAGACCGGTGGGGGGCTACTATGGCTACACCTTC. The rearrangement uses TRBV19 and TRBJ1-2, with TRBD1 as a possible D gene (6 bases). Trimming left V 6 bases short and J 3 bases short, with 14 bases between. The CDR3 extends over 14 amino acids. Germline V gene data show CDR1 as LNHDA and CDR2 as SQIVND (reference sequence). Using reference TRBV19 and TRBJ1-2 for the parts outside the CDR3, the full variable domain is DGGITQSPKYLFRKEGQNVTLSCEQNLNHDAMYWYRQDPGQGLRLIYYSQIVNDFQKGDIAEGYSVSREKKESFPLTVTSAQKNPTAFYLCASRPVGGYYGYTFGSGTRLTVV.

V is TRBV28 and J is TRBJ1-3, with a possible D match to TRBD1 (5 bases). The CDR3 covers 16 residues. Trimming removed 2 bases from V and 1 base from J, with 12 bases in between. The germline V gene encodes CDR1 MDHEN and CDR2 SYDVKM. The CDR3 DNA sequence: TGTGCCAGCAGTTTAGCAGGGAAGATGTCTGGAAACACCATATATTTT. It translates to CASSLAGKMSGNTIYF.

The table lists this clonotype with many counts. The V gene is TRBV20-1, the J gene TRBJ1-5; the match to TRBD1 covers 8 bases. The CDR3 contains 13 residues. V dropped 3 bases and J dropped 2; count of bases not matched to a gene: 0. Germline lookup yields CDR1 DFQATT and CDR2 SNEGSKA (reference sequence). The DNA of the CDR3 is TGCAGTGCTAGGACAGGGGGCAATCAGCCCCAGCATTTT. Translation gives CSARTGGNQPQHF.

The chain couples TRBV6-1 to TRBJ1-2, with 8 bases aligning to TRBD1. The CDR3 has 16 amino acids. Germline-derived CDR1 and CDR2 are MNHNS and SASEGT. Losses at the gene ends were 6 bases for V and 5 bases for J; bases not matched to a gene: 14. The DNA of the CDR3 is TGTGCCAGCAGCCAGGGACAGGCGGTGACGCAGTATGGCTACACCTTC. Its translation: CASSQGQAVTQYGYTF.

The V call is TRBV20-1, the J call TRBJ2-5, with D possibly being TRBD1 or TRBD2 (6 bases each). In germline, CDR1 is DFQATT, CDR2 SNEGSKA (reference sequence). This CDR3 is built from 13 residues. The germline V and J ends were trimmed by 3 bases and 5 bases, with 13 bases remaining between them. CDR3: CSASLGGDETQYF. The CDR3 DNA reads as TGCAGTGCTAGTTTGGGGGGCGATGAGACCCAGTACTTC.

This clonotype was found many times. The chain employs TRBV20-1 and TRBJ2-7; maybe TRBD1 (5 bases). Trimming cost V 2 bases and J 2 bases, with 7 bases left between them. This CDR3 is 12 amino acids long. The V gene's germline CDR1 is DFQATT and CDR2 SNEGSKA (reference sequence). CDR3 residues: CSARQTAYEQYF. The CDR3 DNA sequence: TGCAGTGCTAGACAGACAGCCTACGAGCAGTACTTC.

This clonotype has ten or more counts. V usage is TRBV15 and J usage is TRBJ2-7, with D possibly being TRBD1 (6 bases). With 0 bases removed from V and 7 bases from J, the gap between germline ends came to 16 bases. Germline V gene data show CDR1 as LNHNV and CDR2 as YYDKDF (reference sequence). This CDR3 comprises 15 residues. CDR3 residues: CATSRDHSGVGEQYF. CDR3 nucleotides: TGTGCCACCAGCAGAGATCACTCAGGGGTGGGGGAGCAGTACTTC.

This chain connects TRBV25-1 to TRBJ1-2; D ambiguous. Deletions cut 1 base from V and 7 bases from J, with 10 bases between. Germline values: CDR1 MGHDK, CDR2 SYGVNS. CDR3 length: 13 amino acids. The CDR3 coding sequence is TGTGCCAGCAGTGAATTGGATCTGGGTGGCTACACCTTC. Translated, it gives CASSELDLGGYTF.

This sequence joins TRBV7-6 and TRBJ1-1; D uncertain. Looked up from germline, CDR1 is SGHVS and CDR2 is FNYEAQ. CDR3 size: 14 residues. V shed 1 base and J shed 3 bases, with 9 bases lying between them. CDR3 sequence reads: CASSLGLVHTEAFF. The CDR3 region has the DNA TGTGCCAGCAGCTTAGGTTTAGTTCACACTGAAGCTTTCTTT.

This clonotype was recorded many times. This chain joins TRBV5-6 and TRBJ2-7; D unclear. The CDR3 runs to 14 residues. The germline gives CDR1 SGHDT, CDR2 YYEEEE. V shed 1 base and J shed 6 bases, with 14 bases lying between them. Here the CDR3 reads CASSLSPDRTEQYF. In DNA, the CDR3 is TGTGCCAGCAGCTTGAGCCCTGATAGAACCGAGCAGTACTTC.

The chain combines TRBV28 with TRBJ1-2; tentative D call: TRBD1 (6 bases). The germline V gene has CDR1 MDHEN and CDR2 SYDVKM. V was shortened by 9 bases and J by 6 bases, with 14 bases between the two germline ends. CDR3 size: 12 residues. The CDR3 here is CASLGGSDGYTF. The DNA for the CDR3 is TGTGCCAGTCTAGGGGGTTCGGATGGCTACACCTTC.

This clonotype was picked up many times. CDR3 sequence (DNA): TGTGCCAGCGAAGGGAATCAAGAGACCCAGTACTTC. Amino acids: CASEGNQETQYF. V is TRBV6-1 and J is TRBJ2-5; D uncertain. Deletions cut 8 bases from V and 2 bases from J, with 9 bases between. The germline CDR1 and CDR2 sequences are MNHNS and SASEGT. This CDR3 is built from 12 residues.

The chain is built from TRBV12-3 or TRBV12-4 and TRBJ2-7, with 15 positions matching TRBD2. This CDR3 is built from 17 residues. After removal of 0 bases from V and 3 bases from J, the junction contained 3 bases not matched to a gene. CDR3 bases: TGTGCCAGCAGTTTAGCCGGACTAGCGGGAGGGAACTACGAGCAGTACTTC. This sequence encodes CASSLAGLAGGNYEQYF.

The sample holds many counts of this clonotype. The V gene is TRBV7-2, the J gene TRBJ2-7; 10 bases fit TRBD2. CDR3 size: 15 residues. Germline assignment: CDR1 SGHTA and CDR2 FQGNSA. J lost 7 bases, V lost 0 bases, and 6 bases had no gene match. The CDR3 loop reads CASSLAASGGREQYF. DNA of the CDR3: TGTGCCAGCAGCTTAGCTGCTAGCGGGGGTAGGGAGCAGTACTTC.

This clonotype was seen at least ten times. This sequence joins TRBV20-1 and TRBJ2-7; D is unresolved. Trimming cost V 0 bases and J 0 bases, with 6 bases left between them. This CDR3 has 13 amino acids. Looked up from germline, CDR1 is DFQATT and CDR2 is SNEGSKA (reference sequence). CDR3 in amino acids: CSARDPASYEQYF. DNA of the CDR3: TGCAGTGCTAGAGATCCTGCCTCCTACGAGCAGTACTTC.

The sample holds many counts of this clonotype. The chain combines TRBV12-3 or TRBV12-4 with TRBJ1-5; D gene uncertain. CDR3 length: 13 residues. The V end lost 5 bases, the J end lost 7 bases, and 12 bases lay between the germline ends. The CDR3 sequence is CASSGARAQPQHF. CDR3 DNA sequence: TGTGCCAGCAGTGGCGCTCGGGCCCAGCCCCAGCATTTT.

This clonotype occurred many times. V gene TRBV10-3 combines with J gene TRBJ1-1, with D unclear. CDR1 and CDR2 from the germline V gene are ENHRY and SYGVKD. With 2 bases removed from V and 0 bases from J, the gap between germline ends came to 10 bases. CDR3 length equals 15 residues. CDR3 residues: CAISETGKMNTEAFF. In nucleotides, the CDR3 is TGTGCCATCAGTGAGACGGGCAAAATGAACACTGAAGCTTTCTTT.

The chain joins TRBV4-1 to TRBJ2-7; 10 nucleotides agree with TRBD1. The CDR3 runs 19 residues. Germline V gene data show CDR1 as MGHRA and CDR2 as YSYEKL. V trimming: 0 bases; J trimming: 0 bases; junction bases outside the gene matches: 11. CDR3 DNA: TGCGCCAGCAGCCAAGATCAAAGGGGGACAGGGGCTAGCTCCTACGAGCAGTACTTC. Its translation is CASSQDQRGTGASSYEQYF.

This clonotype was counted ten times or more. This rearrangement joins TRBV30 to TRBJ1-6; D not resolved. The CDR3 sequence is 11 residues long. Germline CDR1 and CDR2: GTSNPN and SVGIG (reference sequence). V was clipped by 1 base and J by 7 bases, with 2 bases between them. The CDR3, as DNA: TGTGCCTGGAGTGCGAATTCACCCCTCCACTTT. Its translation: CAWSANSPLHF.

The chain combines TRBV19 with TRBJ2-5, with 8 bases lining up with TRBD1. Looked up from germline, CDR1 is LNHDA and CDR2 is SQIVND (reference sequence). Unmatched junction bases numbered 9, after V lost 5 bases and J lost 4 bases. This CDR3 spans 15 amino acids. The CDR3 reads CASSLQGGLGETQYF. The CDR3 DNA sequence: TGTGCCAGTAGTTTACAGGGGGGTCTCGGAGAGACCCAGTACTTC.

This clonotype was detected ten times or more. This chain connects TRBV27 to TRBJ2-2; D might be TRBD1 (6 bases). The germline gives CDR1 MNHEY, CDR2 SMNVEV (reference sequence). Trimming shortened V by 5 bases and J by 6 bases, and 19 bases separated the two germline ends. CDR3 size: 16 residues. CDR3 sequence (DNA): TGTGCCAGCAGTGGGGGAATACAGGGTTGGTCCGGGGAGCTGTTTTTT. It is translated as CASSGGIQGWSGELFF.

The sample holds many counts of this clonotype. The gene calls are TRBV20-1 and TRBJ2-5, with a tentative D call TRBD2 (5 bases). The V end was cut by 4 bases, the J end by 1 base, with 10 bases between. This CDR3 spans 13 amino acids. Germline CDR1 and CDR2: DFQATT and SNEGSKA (reference sequence). The CDR3 bases are TGCAGTGCTACTTTAGCGTTCCAAGAGACCCAGTACTTC. Amino acids: CSATLAFQETQYF.

This clonotype appeared once. The genes are TRBV20-1 and TRBJ1-2, with TRBD1 matching over 8 bases. J gave up 5 bases and V 4 bases, and 6 bases lay outside the gene matches. The CDR3 has 13 amino acids. The germline V gene encodes CDR1 DFQATT and CDR2 SNEGSKA (reference sequence). The DNA of the CDR3 is TGCAGTGCTAACAGGGGGGGAGGGTATGGCTACACCTTC. The encoded protein is CSANRGGGYGYTF.

The chain is built from TRBV2 and TRBJ2-7, with D possibly being TRBD1 or TRBD2 (5 bases each). The germline V and J ends were trimmed by 6 bases and 7 bases, with 16 bases remaining between them. The CDR3 is 13 residues long. The germline V gene has CDR1 SNHLY and CDR2 FYNNEI. The CDR3 sequence is CASRAGTLGEQYF. As DNA, the CDR3 is TGTGCCAGCAGAGCCGGGACCCTTGGTGAGCAGTACTTC. Combining the CDR3 with reference TRBV2 and TRBJ2-7 gives the whole variable domain EPEVTQTPSHQVTQMGQEVILRCVPISNHLYFYWYRQILGQKVEFLVSFYNNEISEKSEIFDDQFSVERPDGSNFTLKIRSTKLEDSAMYFCASRAGTLGEQYFGPGTRLTVT.

This clonotype was seen at least ten times. The chain recombines TRBV6-5 with TRBJ1-5; D is uncertain. V lost 6 bases and J lost 4, with 10 bases in between. Germline V gene sequence: CDR1 MNHEY, CDR2 SVGAGI. The CDR3 sequence is 13 residues long. The CDR3 is CASRITENQPQHF. Here the CDR3 DNA reads TGTGCCAGCAGGATTACAGAGAATCAGCCCCAGCATTTT.

With regard to this clonotype: An end of the junction does not agree with germline; a read error may underlie this. The chain recombines TRBV12-3 or TRBV12-4 with TRBJ2-7, with no clear D. This CDR3 contains 13 residues. The CDR3 DNA follows: TGTGCCAGCAGTTTCGGGTCCTACTACGAGCGGTACTTC. Amino acid sequence: CASSFGSYYERYF.

This clonotype was counted many times. The gene calls are TRBV12-3 or TRBV12-4 and TRBJ2-2, with 8 bases fitting TRBD2. The ends lost 7 bases at V and 7 bases at J; junction bases unmatched: 8. The CDR3 is made up of 14 amino acids. This CDR3 is CASTSGGTGGELFF. CDR3 in DNA: TGTGCCAGCACCTCGGGGGGGACTGGCGGGGAGCTGTTTTTT.

In this sample, this clonotype turned up a few times. The chain links TRBV6-1 to TRBJ2-7; D is possibly TRBD2 (6 bases). The CDR3 consists of 14 residues. Trimming removed 6 bases from V and 0 bases from J, with 12 bases in between. The germline gives CDR1 MNHNS, CDR2 SASEGT. CDR3 loop: CASRRPGSSYEQYF. The CDR3 DNA is TGTGCCAGCAGAAGACCCGGGAGCTCCTACGAGCAGTACTTC.

Many counts were recorded for this clonotype. The rearrangement joins TRBV29-1 to TRBJ2-7; D gene ambiguous. The V gene lost 6 bases and the J gene lost 7 bases, with 13 bases spanning the gap. The CDR3 is 11 amino acids. From germline, CDR1 is SQVTM and CDR2 ANQGSEA. CDR3 in DNA: TGCAGCGTAGGGCCCCCTGGGGAGCAGTACTTC. Residues: CSVGPPGEQYF.